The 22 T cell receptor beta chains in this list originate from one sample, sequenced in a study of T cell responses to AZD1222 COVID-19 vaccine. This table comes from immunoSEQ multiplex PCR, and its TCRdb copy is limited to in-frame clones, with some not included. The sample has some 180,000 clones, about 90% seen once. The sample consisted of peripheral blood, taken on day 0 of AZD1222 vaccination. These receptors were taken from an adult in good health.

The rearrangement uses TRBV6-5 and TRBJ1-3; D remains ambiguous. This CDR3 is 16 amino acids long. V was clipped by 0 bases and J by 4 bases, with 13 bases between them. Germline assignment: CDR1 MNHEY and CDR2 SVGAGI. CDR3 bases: TGTGCCAGCAGTTACTCGTGGAGTCTGAAGGGAAACACCATATATTTT. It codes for CASSYSWSLKGNTIYF.

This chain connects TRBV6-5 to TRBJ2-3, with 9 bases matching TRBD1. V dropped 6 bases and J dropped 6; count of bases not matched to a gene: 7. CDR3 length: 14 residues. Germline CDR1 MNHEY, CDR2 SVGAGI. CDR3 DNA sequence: TGTGCCAGCAGGGGACAGGGAATATGGGATACGCAGTATTTT. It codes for CASRGQGIWDTQYF.

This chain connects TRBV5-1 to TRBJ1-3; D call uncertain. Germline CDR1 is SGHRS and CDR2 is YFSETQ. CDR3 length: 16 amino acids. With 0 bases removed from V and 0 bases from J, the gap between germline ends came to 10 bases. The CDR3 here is CASSLEPGSSGNTIYF. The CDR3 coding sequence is TGCGCCAGCAGCTTGGAGCCGGGCAGCTCTGGAAACACCATATATTTT.

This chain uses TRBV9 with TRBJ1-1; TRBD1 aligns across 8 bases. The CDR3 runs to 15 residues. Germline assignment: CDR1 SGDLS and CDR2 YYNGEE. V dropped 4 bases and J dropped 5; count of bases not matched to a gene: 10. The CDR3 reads CASSSAQGARTEAFF. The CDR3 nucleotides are TGTGCCAGCAGCTCGGCGCAGGGGGCGAGAACTGAAGCTTTCTTT.

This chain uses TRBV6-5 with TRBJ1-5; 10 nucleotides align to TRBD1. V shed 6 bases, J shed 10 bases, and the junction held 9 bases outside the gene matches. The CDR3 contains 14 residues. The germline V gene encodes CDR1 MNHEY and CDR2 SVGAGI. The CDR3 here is CASSPGTGAPPQHF. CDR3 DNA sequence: TGTGCCAGCAGCCCCGGGACAGGGGCCCCCCCCCAGCATTTT.

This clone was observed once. The CDR3 protein is CASSVAGGPADTQYF. DNA of the CDR3: TGTGCCAGCAGCGTAGCGGGAGGGCCAGCAGATACGCAGTATTTT. The chain uses TRBV9 and TRBJ2-3, with TRBD2 matching over 8 bases. With V trimmed by 0 bases and J by 4 bases, 4 bases remained unmatched. Looked up from germline, CDR1 is SGDLS and CDR2 is YYNGEE. The CDR3 is 15 amino acids.

The CDR3 sequence: CASSISGGGAGEQFF. The CDR3 DNA is TGTGCCAGTAGTATTTCGGGGGGAGGGGCAGGCGAGCAGTTCTTC. The chain couples TRBV19 to TRBJ2-1; 7 nucleotides match TRBD2. Trimming cost V 3 bases and J 10 bases; bases outside gene matches: 12. There are 15 residues in the CDR3. Germline CDR1 LNHDA, CDR2 SQIVND (reference sequence).

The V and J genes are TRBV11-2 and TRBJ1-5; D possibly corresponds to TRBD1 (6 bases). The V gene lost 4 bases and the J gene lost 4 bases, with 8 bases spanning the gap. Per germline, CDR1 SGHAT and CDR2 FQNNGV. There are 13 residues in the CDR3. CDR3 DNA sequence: TGTGCCAGCAGCTCTGACAGGAATCAGCCCCAGCATTTT. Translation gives CASSSDRNQPQHF.

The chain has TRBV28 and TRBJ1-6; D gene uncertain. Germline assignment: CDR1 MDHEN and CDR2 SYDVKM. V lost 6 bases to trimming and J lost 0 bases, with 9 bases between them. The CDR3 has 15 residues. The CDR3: CASRDGSSYNSPLHF. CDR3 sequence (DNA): TGTGCCAGCAGGGACGGGAGCTCCTATAATTCACCCCTCCACTTT.

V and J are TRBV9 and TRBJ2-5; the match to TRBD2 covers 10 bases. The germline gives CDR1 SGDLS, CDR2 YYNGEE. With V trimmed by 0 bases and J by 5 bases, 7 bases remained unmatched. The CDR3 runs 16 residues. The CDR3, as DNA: TGTGCCAGCAGCGTAGGTCGGCTAGCGGGGGTGGAGACCCAGTACTTC. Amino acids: CASSVGRLAGVETQYF.

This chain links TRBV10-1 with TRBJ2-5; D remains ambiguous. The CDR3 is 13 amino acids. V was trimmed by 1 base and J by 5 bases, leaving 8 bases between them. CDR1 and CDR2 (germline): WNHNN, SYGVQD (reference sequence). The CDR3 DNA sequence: TGCGCCAGCAGTGAGTTAGGGAAGGAGACCCAGTACTTC. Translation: CASSELGKETQYF.

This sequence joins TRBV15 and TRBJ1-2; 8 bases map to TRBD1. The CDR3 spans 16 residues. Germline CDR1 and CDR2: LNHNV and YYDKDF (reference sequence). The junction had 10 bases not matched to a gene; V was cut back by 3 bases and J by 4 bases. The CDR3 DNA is TGTGCCACCAGCAGGAACCAACAGGGGGACCTCTATGGCTACACCTTC. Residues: CATSRNQQGDLYGYTF.

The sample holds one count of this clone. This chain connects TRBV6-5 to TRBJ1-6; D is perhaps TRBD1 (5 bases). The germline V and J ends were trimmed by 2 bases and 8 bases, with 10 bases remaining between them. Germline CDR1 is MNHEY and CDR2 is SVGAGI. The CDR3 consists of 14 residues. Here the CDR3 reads CASSYGGDHSPLHF. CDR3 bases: TGTGCCAGCAGTTACGGGGGAGATCATTCACCCCTCCACTTT.

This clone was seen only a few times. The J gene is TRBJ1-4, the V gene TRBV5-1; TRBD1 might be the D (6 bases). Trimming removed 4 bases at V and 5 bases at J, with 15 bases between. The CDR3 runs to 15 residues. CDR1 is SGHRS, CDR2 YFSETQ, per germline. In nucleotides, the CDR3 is TGCGCCAGCAGCCTCGACCCCGACAGGAATGAAAAACTGTTTTTT. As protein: CASSLDPDRNEKLFF. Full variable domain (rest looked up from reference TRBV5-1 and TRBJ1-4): KAGVTQTPRYLIKTRGQQVTLSCSPISGHRSVSWYQQTPGQGLQFLFEYFSETQRNKGNFPGRFSGRQFSNSRSEMNVSTLELGDSALYLCASSLDPDRNEKLFFGSGTQLSVL.

This chain's CDR3 is CASSARQGLYGYTF. As DNA, the CDR3 is TGTGCCAGCAGCGCACGACAGGGACTCTATGGCTACACCTTC. The J gene is TRBJ1-2, the V gene TRBV13, with 7 bases identical to TRBD1. CDR3 size: 14 residues. Germline CDR1 is PRHDT and CDR2 is FYEKMQ (reference sequence). V lost 5 bases to trimming and J lost 4 bases; unmatched junction nucleotides: 7.

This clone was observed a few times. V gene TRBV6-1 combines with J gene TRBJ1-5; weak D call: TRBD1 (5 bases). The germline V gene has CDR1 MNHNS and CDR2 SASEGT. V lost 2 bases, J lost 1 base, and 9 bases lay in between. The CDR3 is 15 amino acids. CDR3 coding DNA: TGTGCCAGCAGTGAAACCCGGGACAGCAATCAGCCCCAGCATTTT. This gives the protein CASSETRDSNQPQHF.

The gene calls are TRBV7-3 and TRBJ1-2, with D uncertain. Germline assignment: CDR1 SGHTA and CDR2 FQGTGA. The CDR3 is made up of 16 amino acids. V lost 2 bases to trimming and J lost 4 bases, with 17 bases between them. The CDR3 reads CASSLDGPGEAYGYTF. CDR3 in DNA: TGTGCCAGCAGCTTAGACGGTCCGGGAGAAGCCTATGGCTACACCTTC.

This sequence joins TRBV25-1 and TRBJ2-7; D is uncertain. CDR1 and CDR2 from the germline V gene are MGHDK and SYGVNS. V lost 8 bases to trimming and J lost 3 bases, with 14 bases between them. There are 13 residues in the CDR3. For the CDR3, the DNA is TGTGCCAGCTCTGGGGTCGGGCTCTACGAGCAGTACTTC. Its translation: CASSGVGLYEQYF.

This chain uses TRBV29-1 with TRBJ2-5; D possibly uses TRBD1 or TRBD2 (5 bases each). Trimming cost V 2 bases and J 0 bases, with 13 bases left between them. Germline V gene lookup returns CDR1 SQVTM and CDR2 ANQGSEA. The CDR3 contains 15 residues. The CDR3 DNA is TGCAGCGTTGAATGGGGGACCTCGTACCAAGAGACCCAGTACTTC. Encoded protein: CSVEWGTSYQETQYF.

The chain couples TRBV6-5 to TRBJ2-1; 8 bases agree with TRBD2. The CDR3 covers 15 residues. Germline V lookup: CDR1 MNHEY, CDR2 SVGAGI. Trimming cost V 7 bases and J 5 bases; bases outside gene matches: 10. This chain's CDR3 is CASTLLAENNNEQFF. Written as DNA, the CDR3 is TGTGCCAGCACCTTACTAGCGGAGAATAACAATGAGCAGTTCTTC.

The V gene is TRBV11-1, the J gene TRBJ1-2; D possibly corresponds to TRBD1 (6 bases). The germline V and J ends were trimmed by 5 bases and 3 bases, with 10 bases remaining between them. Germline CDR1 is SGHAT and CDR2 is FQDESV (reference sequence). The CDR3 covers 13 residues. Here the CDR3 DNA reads TGTGCCAGCAGCGTGAGGACAGACTATGGCTACACCTTC. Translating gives CASSVRTDYGYTF.

The CDR3 sequence: CASSATEGAHEQYF. CDR3 coding DNA: TGTGCCAGCAGTGCCACGGAGGGGGCCCACGAGCAGTACTTC. The chain couples TRBV28 to TRBJ2-7; the D gene is possibly TRBD1 (7 bases). Germline V gives CDR1 MDHEN, CDR2 SYDVKM. Trimming stripped 5 bases from V and 5 bases from J, with 16 bases between. The CDR3 is made up of 14 amino acids.